The source of this TCR beta chain is a study of tumor-infiltrating lymphocytes in localized non-small cell lung cancer. The sample holds a few counts of this clone. This CDR3 comprises 16 residues. The germline V gene encodes CDR1 MGHRA and CDR2 YSYEKL. The V segment lost 4 bases and the J segment 4 bases; nucleotides outside the gene matches: 7. The repertoire was sequenced with immunoSEQ multiplex PCR; TCRdb's copy has only in-frame clones and lacks some. The sample includes about 12,000 clones, over 80% seen only once; the top ten take over 9.5%. The receptor was derived from a human donor with non-small cell lung cancer. Source material: lung tumor tissue. The V gene is TRBV4-1, the J gene TRBJ2-2; 9 nucleotides line up with TRBD2. In nucleotides, the CDR3 is TGCGCCAGCAGCCTGCTGGGACTAGCAGGCACCGGGGAGCTGTTTTTT. Protein sequence: CASSLLGLAGTGELFF.